The present TCR beta chain was sequenced within a study of blood T cell repertoires in COVID-19. Study-level background: Sources were T cells, B-cell-depleted T cells, or PBMCs; the material itself was cDNA or gDNA.

Here immunoSEQ multiplex PCR was the method, and the copy in TCRdb shows in-frame clones only, minus some. The table records 200,000 to 250,000 clones, 70% to 90% of them present only once. The CDR3 covers 15 residues. Germline V gene sequence: CDR1 MNHNY, CDR2 SVGAGI (reference sequence). V lost 6 bases, J lost 5 bases, and 7 bases stayed unmatched. Material: PBMCs or T cells enriched from blood (not recorded which). The chain uses TRBV6-6 and TRBJ1-6; 7 positions agree with TRBD1. The receptor was isolated from a woman aged 40 to 49 with acute COVID-19. CDR3 amino acids: CASRDDDRDNSPLHF. DNA for the CDR3: TGTGCCAGCAGGGATGATGACAGGGATAATTCACCCCTCCACTTT.